This T cell receptor (delta chain) was obtained from a study of Vδ1+ human thymocytes. Study-level results: The authors advised highly purified populations and single-cell validation. Donors shared many TRG clonotypes but few TRD clonotypes. Thymic TRG and TRD repertoires appeared highly polyclonal, with Gaussian CDR3 length distributions. Despite high sort purity, roughly 21% of thymic T cell receptor delta sequences were Vdelta2.

Sequences come from RNA converted to cDNA by reverse transcription. Pooled V-gene forward primers with one constant-region reverse primer generated the CDR3 amplicons by multiplex PCR. TCRdb fed the multiplex PCR reads into CATT to redo clone calling. The top ten hold around 1.5% of the sample, which has roughly 25,000 delta-chain clones, approximately 30% seen once. This clone was seen more than once but under ten times. The antigen is unknown. Other DNA sequences of this sample code for an identical CDR3. The germline V gene encodes CDR1 TSWWSYY and CDR2 QGS. V lost 3 bases, J lost 4 bases, and 36 bases lay in between. The CDR3 consists of 22 residues.

This clonotype was obtained from a boy under three years old who had congenital heart surgery. This chain uses TRDV1 with TRDJ1; D tentatively fits TRDD2 or TRDD3 (6 bases each). Sequencing was carried out using Vdelta1+ gamma-delta thymocytes from the thymus. As to subset: FACS-sorted CD3+ TCRalphabeta- TCRVdelta1+ TCRVdelta2- thymocytes. The DNA for the CDR3 is TGTGCTCTTGGGGAGGGCCCCCCTTCCCCCGGGTACTGGGAAACACCTATCGATAAACTCATCTTT. Its protein is CALGEGPPSPGYWETPIDKLIF.